This entry concerns a single TCR beta chain. The repertoire was sequenced with immunoSEQ multiplex PCR; TCRdb's copy has only in-frame clones and lacks some. The sample has around 78,000 clones; 91% are singletons. The sample originates from a study of T cell changes during pregnancy in multiple sclerosis. The source was peripheral blood, collected in the third trimester of pregnancy. The receptor was isolated from a female donor in good health, enrolled as a control in a pregnancy study.

The CDR3 DNA is TGTGCCAGTAGTATTCATGACTTGAACACTGAAGCTTTCTTT. Translation: CASSIHDLNTEAFF. The gene calls are TRBV19 and TRBJ1-1; D remains unclear. Germline V gene sequence: CDR1 LNHDA, CDR2 SQIVND (reference sequence). V lost 3 bases and J 0 bases, leaving 8 bases between the germline ends. The length of the CDR3 is 14 residues.